This T cell receptor (beta chain) is from a study of T cell changes during pregnancy in multiple sclerosis (dated by TCRdb to about 2019). Concerning the study at large: Changes in the T cell repertoire over the course of pregnancy were examined in this study in women with multiple sclerosis.

Libraries were built with the immunoSEQ multiplex PCR assay. TCRdb limited this immuneACCESS table to in-frame rearrangements with V and J called. A share of clones is missing; checked studies link under half to unresolved V genes, and the rest is unexplained. Across this sample there are over 70,000 clones, with 80% to 95% seen only once. The ten largest clonotypes hold around 1.7% of the sample. According to the germline V gene, CDR1 reads LGHNA and CDR2 reads YSLEER. V ends up 0 bases short and J 6 bases short, with an unmatched junction base count of 10. Spanning cysteine to phenylalanine, the CDR3 consists of 18 amino acids. The read is trimmed to its CDR3 DNA, 54 bases read in frame from base 1. With regard to this clone: No antigen is known for it. Base qualities are not at hand, and no much larger clone is one base apart.

The V and J segments used are TRBV4-3 and TRBJ2-3; the junction holds 12 bases that match TRBD2. This TCR came from a female donor in good health, enrolled as a control in a pregnancy study. The source was peripheral blood, collected in the first trimester of pregnancy. The DNA reads as follows: TGCGCCAGCAGCCAAGAAGTGTCTAGCGGGGGGGCACGGGATACGCAGTATTTT. Its protein reads: CASSQEVSSGGARDTQYF.